This T cell receptor beta chain is from a study of cytomegalovirus exposure and HLA in healthy donors. The wider study: Unique TCRs numbering 75 million to 95 million, obtained from HLA-typed donors, made up an early data release.

The PCR ran on 60 Vbeta and 13 Jbeta primers. Libraries were prepared by immunoSEQ multiplex PCR; TCRdb keeps only in-frame clonotypes and omits some of them. This table has roughly 130,000 clones, roughly four fifths appearing once. Whole-study findings and limits: Roughly uniform sequencing depth across donors was assumed, possibly incorrectly. In a later analysis, TCR beta V- and J-gene trimming was associated with a missense DCLRE1C variant. Common viral pathogens seemed, in a later analysis, to connect with several of the most significant clusters.

CDR3 length equals 16 residues. CDR1 is SEHNR and CDR2 is FQNEAQ in the germline V gene (reference sequence). V lost 5 bases and J lost 5; bases outside the gene matches: 11. As for this clone: Its antigen is not identified.

V is TRBV7-9 and J is TRBJ2-1, with 8 bases fitting TRBD2. This sequence originates from a male donor in good health and CMV-seropositive. Sequencing was done on a sample of PBMCs. CDR3 loop: CASSHHLLAVDNEQFF. CDR3 DNA sequence: TGTGCCAGCAGCCACCACTTACTAGCGGTGGACAATGAGCAGTTCTTC. Drawing the rest from reference TRBV7-9 and TRBJ2-1, the complete variable domain is DTGVSQNPRHKITKRGQNVTFRCDPISEHNRLYWYRQTLGQGPEFLTYFQNEAQLEKSRLLSDRFSAERPKGSFSTLEIQRTEQGDSAMYLCASSHHLLAVDNEQFFGPGTRLTVL.